The following is a T cell receptor (beta chain) sequence with its context. The material for each subset, its genomic DNA, was split evenly across several immunoSEQ plates. The method was immunoSEQ multiplex PCR; TCRdb's version includes in-frame clones alone and lacks a portion of them. Among 2.3 million or so clones listed, 80% to 95% were seen once. This specimen belongs to a study of shared clonotypes between healthy human individuals. Per germline, CDR1 SGHRS and CDR2 YFSETQ. Trimming cost V 5 bases and J 5 bases; bases outside gene matches: 12. The CDR3 spans 16 residues. The TCR originated in a man between 18 and 29 years old in good health. Some clones in this sample may be carry-over from other donors' samples. Specimen: naive CD4+ T cells from PBMCs. Subset meaning: CD45RA+ positively selected. The J gene is TRBJ2-7, the V gene TRBV5-1; 11 positions match TRBD2. This CDR3 is CASSLLAGGPPDEQYF. The CDR3 DNA reads TGCGCCAGCAGTTTGCTAGCGGGAGGACCCCCAGACGAGCAGTACTTC.